Listed here are 14 T cell receptor beta chains from one sample, sequenced in a study of CD8+CD57+ T cells in acquired aplastic anemia. Patients chosen for sequencing had CD8+CD57+ cells that had expanded, as shown by flow cytometry. CDR3 and TCR beta VDJ profiling relied on genomic DNA as the template. TCRdb reprocessed the reads via MiXCR and lists one record per CDR3 protein. Among roughly 180,000 distinct CDR3 sequences, roughly 50% were seen once, and the ten largest hold 10% to 15%. The sequencing sample was made of sorted CD4+, CD8+, or CD8+CD57+ T cells (not recorded which) from PBMCs. The source of these receptors is a human donor with aplastic anemia.

This clonotype was seen only once. This chain links TRBV7-7 with TRBJ2-5; 13 bases are a match to TRBD2. Germline V gives CDR1 SSHAT, CDR2 FNYEAQ (reference sequence). The CDR3 runs to 13 residues. The CDR3 coding sequence is TGTGCTTACCAACTAGCGGGGGGGGAGACCCAGTACTTC. This gives the protein CAYQLAGGETQYF.

This clonotype has at least ten counts. This chain joins TRBV20-1 and TRBJ2-2; 9 nucleotides line up with TRBD2. The V gene end was trimmed by 4 bases and the J gene end by 1 base; junction bases not matched to a gene: 4. The germline CDR1 and CDR2 sequences are DFQATT and SNEGSKA (reference sequence). The CDR3 spans 15 residues. The CDR3 protein is CSAISSGVNTGELFF. The CDR3 region has the DNA TGCAGTGCTATTTCTAGCGGGGTGAACACCGGGGAGCTGTTTTTT.

This clonotype was picked up many times. The rearrangement uses TRBV10-2 and TRBJ1-1; D uncertain. The CDR3 extends over 12 amino acids. CDR1 is WSHSY, CDR2 SAAADI, per germline. Trimming shortened V by 1 base and J by 10 bases, and 10 bases separated the two germline ends. CDR3 residues: CASSEYSTAAFF. The CDR3 DNA reads as TGCGCCAGCAGTGAGTATTCAACCGCAGCTTTCTTT.

This clonotype was seen repeatedly, ten times or more. The CDR3 loop is CASSYLNRGDYGYTF. The CDR3 coding sequence is TGTGCCAGCAGTTACCTCAACAGGGGGGACTATGGCTACACCTTC. The genes are TRBV6-6 and TRBJ1-2; 8 bases fit TRBD1. The length of the CDR3 is 15 residues. The trim removed 2 bases at V and 3 bases at J, leaving 5 bases unmatched. The germline V gene encodes CDR1 MNHNY and CDR2 SVGAGI (reference sequence).

This chain uses TRBV24-1 with TRBJ2-3; D unresolved. The V and J ends lost 4 bases and 6 bases respectively, with 10 bases between them. Per the germline V gene, CDR1 is KGHDR and CDR2 is SFDVKD. The length of the CDR3 is 13 residues. Here the CDR3 reads CATSEARADTQYF. In DNA, the CDR3 is TGTGCCACCAGTGAGGCTCGAGCGGATACGCAGTATTTT.

In this sample, this clonotype turned up a few times. This chain links TRBV20-1 with TRBJ2-7; no clear D. Germline assignment: CDR1 DFQATT and CDR2 SNEGSKA (reference sequence). V was pared by 5 bases and J by 1 base, with 12 bases between. The CDR3 is 13 residues long. The CDR3 nucleotides are TGCAGTGCTTGGACCACAGAGTCCTACGAGCAGTACTTC. This sequence encodes CSAWTTESYEQYF.

The chain joins TRBV7-2 to TRBJ2-2; 8 bases map to TRBD1. Germline V gene lookup returns CDR1 SGHTA and CDR2 FQGNSA. The CDR3 is made up of 13 amino acids. Trimming removed 6 bases from V and 8 bases from J; junction bases left unmatched: 5. Here the CDR3 DNA reads TGTGCCAGCAGGCCGACAGGGGATGGGGAGCTGTTTTTT. This gives the protein CASRPTGDGELFF.

The chain couples TRBV7-9 to TRBJ1-2; D not resolved. V lost 4 bases, J lost 4 bases, and 16 bases lay in between. The CDR3 has 15 amino acids. The germline V gene has CDR1 SEHNR and CDR2 FQNEAQ (reference sequence). The CDR3 is CASSSEVASVYGYTF. The CDR3 DNA sequence: TGTGCCAGCAGCTCGGAGGTAGCGTCGGTCTATGGCTACACCTTC.

This clonotype was found many times. This CDR3 is CASSPSGAGAKQETQYF. In DNA form, the CDR3 reads TGTGCCAGTAGTCCATCGGGGGCGGGGGCTAAACAAGAGACCCAGTACTTC. V usage is TRBV19 and J usage is TRBJ2-5; tentatively, D is TRBD2 (7 bases). Trimming took 5 bases from V and 2 from J, leaving 21 bases between them. This CDR3 has 17 residues. From germline, CDR1 is LNHDA and CDR2 SQIVND (reference sequence).

This clonotype has a handful of counts. V usage is TRBV10-1 and J usage is TRBJ1-2; 7 bases are shared with TRBD1. The ends lost 7 bases at V and 2 bases at J; junction bases unmatched: 16. This CDR3 spans 17 amino acids. Germline CDR1 is WNHNN and CDR2 is SYGVQD (reference sequence). CDR3 protein: CASTLTGTAFPNYGYTF. As DNA, the CDR3 is TGCGCCAGCACCTTAACCGGGACAGCCTTCCCCAACTATGGCTACACCTTC.

This clonotype was picked up many times. The chain joins TRBV19 to TRBJ1-5; 7 nucleotides line up with TRBD1. Germline V gives CDR1 LNHDA, CDR2 SQIVND (reference sequence). V lost 6 bases and J lost 2; bases outside the gene matches: 7. The CDR3 consists of 15 residues. The DNA for the CDR3 is TGTGCCAGTAGGATACAGGGGTCGGGCAATCAGCCCCAGCATTTT. Amino acids: CASRIQGSGNQPQHF.

This clonotype turned up a few times. V usage is TRBV20-1 and J usage is TRBJ1-2; D gene ambiguous. CDR1 and CDR2 from the germline V gene are DFQATT and SNEGSKA (reference sequence). V shed 3 bases and J shed 8 bases, with 10 bases lying between them. The CDR3 consists of 11 residues. CDR3 sequence reads: CSARWGDGYTF. CDR3 DNA: TGCAGTGCTAGGTGGGGAGACGGCTACACCTTC.

At least ten counts were recorded for this clonotype. The chain has TRBV28 and TRBJ1-2; D is uncertain. Trimming left V 6 bases short and J 11 bases short, with 16 bases between. The CDR3 is 12 residues long. Germline V CDR1 and CDR2: MDHEN, SYDVKM. CDR3 amino acids: CASSPLNRGYTF. CDR3 sequence (DNA): TGTGCCAGCAGCCCCCTCAACCGAGGGTACACCTTC.

The V gene is TRBV18, the J gene TRBJ1-1; D gene uncertain. Germline values: CDR1 KGHSH, CDR2 LQKENI. This CDR3 contains 15 residues. V was cut by 3 bases and J by 2 bases, with 13 bases left in between. The CDR3 bases are TGTGCCAGCTCACCTTCCCAGACGGGTAACACTGAAGCTTTCTTT. Translating gives CASSPSQTGNTEAFF.